Below are 20 T cell receptor beta chains sequenced from a single sample in a study of blood T cell repertoires in COVID-19. Clones were sequenced by immunoSEQ multiplex PCR, and TCRdb holds only the in-frame ones, with some missing. The sample carries some 86,000 clones, over 80% recorded once. The specimen sequenced was peripheral blood. The receptors derive from a woman aged 80 or older with active or convalescent COVID-19.

The chain carries TRBV6-4 and TRBJ2-3; 7 bases are a match to TRBD2. Trimming removed 2 bases from V and 4 bases from J; junction bases left unmatched: 3. The CDR3 consists of 14 residues. Germline CDR1 MRHNA, CDR2 SNTAGT. CDR3 nucleotide sequence: TGTGCCAGCAGTGACGCGGGAGAGGCAGATACGCAGTATTTT. Translated: CASSDAGEADTQYF.

The chain's CDR3 is CASSLRQGAGVGNQPQHF. In DNA, the CDR3 is TGTGCCAGTAGTCTCCGACAGGGGGCAGGGGTGGGCAATCAGCCCCAGCATTTT. The chain joins TRBV19 to TRBJ1-5, with 10 positions matching TRBD1. Per germline, CDR1 LNHDA and CDR2 SQIVND (reference sequence). The trim removed 5 bases at V and 2 bases at J, leaving 12 bases unmatched. This CDR3 comprises 18 residues. Full variable domain (remainder filled in from reference TRBV19 and TRBJ1-5): DGGITQSPKYLFRKEGQNVTLSCEQNLNHDAMYWYRQDPGQGLRLIYYSQIVNDFQKGDIAEGYSVSREKKESFPLTVTSAQKNPTAFYLCASSLRQGAGVGNQPQHFGDGTRLSIL.

The rearrangement links TRBV11-2 to TRBJ1-1; 7 bases match TRBD1. This CDR3 has 15 residues. Germline CDR1 reads SGHAT; CDR2 reads FQNNGV. Trimming took 4 bases from V and 6 from J; bases not matched to a gene: 11. The CDR3 region is CASSSSATGPPEAFF. As DNA, the CDR3 is TGTGCCAGCAGCTCCTCCGCGACAGGGCCCCCTGAAGCTTTCTTT.

The chain employs TRBV6-5 and TRBJ1-2; D remains unclear. The CDR3 runs to 15 residues. Trimming took 0 bases from V and 5 from J, leaving 13 bases between them. Germline V CDR1 and CDR2: MNHEY, SVGAGI. The CDR3 is CASSYSNQRRYGYTF. For the CDR3, the DNA is TGTGCCAGCAGTTACTCTAACCAGCGTCGGTATGGCTACACCTTC.

The genes are TRBV19 and TRBJ1-4; the match to TRBD1 covers 8 bases. The CDR3 has 16 residues. Germline V CDR1 and CDR2: LNHDA, SQIVND (reference sequence). The V and J ends lost 4 bases and 7 bases, in that order; junction bases with no gene match: 11. DNA of the CDR3: TGTGCCAGTAGTACGACAGGGGATGGGCCTGGTGAAAAACTGTTTTTT. Its protein is CASSTTGDGPGEKLFF.

The chain couples TRBV18 to TRBJ1-3, with 10 bases matching TRBD1. V shed 8 bases, J shed 0 bases, and the junction held 10 bases outside the gene matches. The CDR3 covers 17 residues. Germline CDR1 is KGHSH and CDR2 is LQKENI. The CDR3 protein is CASQPGQGPLSGNTIYF. Here the CDR3 DNA reads TGTGCCAGCCAACCGGGACAGGGGCCTCTCTCTGGAAACACCATATATTTT.

V and J are TRBV18 and TRBJ2-1; D is unclear. V was pared by 3 bases and J by 11 bases, with 8 bases between. Per germline, CDR1 KGHSH and CDR2 LQKENI. This CDR3 is built from 11 residues. CDR3 coding DNA: TGTGCCAGCTCACCGAGTAATCAGCAGTTCTTC. Residues: CASSPSNQQFF.

The chain links TRBV10-2 to TRBJ1-2; 10 bases align to TRBD1. The CDR3 is made up of 14 amino acids. After removal of 4 bases from V and 7 bases from J, the junction contained 6 bases not matched to a gene. Germline V gene lookup returns CDR1 WSHSY and CDR2 SAAADI. CDR3 DNA sequence: TGCGCCAGCAGTGTAGGGACAGGGGAGGTTGGCTACACCTTC. Translated, it gives CASSVGTGEVGYTF.

The genes are TRBV6-6 and TRBJ1-2; 7 bases align to TRBD1. The CDR3 totals 14 residues. Losses at the gene ends were 6 bases for V and 4 bases for J; bases not matched to a gene: 8. Looked up from germline, CDR1 is MNHNY and CDR2 is SVGAGI (reference sequence). This chain's CDR3 is CASSQRGQSYGYTF. In nucleotides, the CDR3 is TGTGCCAGCAGCCAAAGGGGACAGAGCTATGGCTACACCTTC.

CDR3 sequence: CASSETLANYGYTF. In DNA form, the CDR3 reads TGTGCCAGCAGTGAGACTCTTGCTAACTATGGCTACACCTTC. The chain couples TRBV28 to TRBJ1-2; D gene ambiguous. Germline loops: CDR1 MDHEN, CDR2 SYDVKM. V was clipped by 5 bases and J by 0 bases, with 10 bases between them. This CDR3 is 14 amino acids long.

V gene TRBV28 combines with J gene TRBJ1-2; 9 positions match TRBD1. The germline V gene has CDR1 MDHEN and CDR2 SYDVKM. The trim removed 3 bases at V and 4 bases at J, leaving 9 bases unmatched. The CDR3 is made up of 16 amino acids. This chain's CDR3 is CASSLGGQGLLYGYTF. CDR3 nucleotide sequence: TGTGCCAGCAGTTTGGGGGGACAGGGACTACTCTATGGCTACACCTTC.

The V gene is TRBV28, the J gene TRBJ1-2; D remains unclear. CDR1 MDHEN and CDR2 SYDVKM come from the germline V gene. V lost 6 bases and J lost 8, with 16 bases in between. This CDR3 is built from 13 residues. The CDR3 sequence: CASSRTLVSGYTF. CDR3 bases: TGTGCCAGCAGCCGGACTTTAGTGAGCGGCTACACCTTC.

This clone appeared a few times. This chain connects TRBV10-3 to TRBJ2-1; unclear D gene. V lost 3 bases and J 0 bases, leaving 15 bases between the germline ends. CDR3 length equals 17 residues. The V gene's germline CDR1 is ENHRY and CDR2 SYGVKD. This CDR3 is CAISDRYRPSSYNEQFF. In nucleotides, the CDR3 is TGTGCCATCAGTGATCGTTACAGACCGAGCTCCTACAATGAGCAGTTCTTC.

The chain uses TRBV2 and TRBJ1-2; D ambiguous. The germline V gene encodes CDR1 SNHLY and CDR2 FYNNEI. The CDR3 runs to 13 residues. V gave up 10 bases and J gave up 4 bases, with 16 bases separating them. The CDR3, as DNA: TGTGCCAAGACAAGGCCCCTACCCTATGGCTACACCTTC. Translating it yields CAKTRPLPYGYTF. The whole variable domain, filled in from reference TRBV2 and TRBJ1-2, reads EPEVTQTPSHQVTQMGQEVILRCVPISNHLYFYWYRQILGQKVEFLVSFYNNEISEKSEIFDDQFSVERPDGSNFTLKIRSTKLEDSAMYFCAKTRPLPYGYTFGSGTRLTVV.

The chain recombines TRBV19 with TRBJ2-2; no clear D. V shed 3 bases and J shed 5 bases, with 10 bases lying between them. This CDR3 has 14 amino acids. The germline V gene encodes CDR1 LNHDA and CDR2 SQIVND (reference sequence). The chain's CDR3 is CASSISQRTGELFF. The DNA for the CDR3 is TGTGCCAGTAGTATCAGTCAGAGGACCGGGGAGCTGTTTTTT. The whole variable domain, filled in from reference TRBV19 and TRBJ2-2, reads DGGITQSPKYLFRKEGQNVTLSCEQNLNHDAMYWYRQDPGQGLRLIYYSQIVNDFQKGDIAEGYSVSREKKESFPLTVTSAQKNPTAFYLCASSISQRTGELFFGEGSRLTVL.

The rearrangement links TRBV5-1 to TRBJ2-1, with TRBD1 identical over 7 bases. The CDR3 has 13 residues. Germline CDR1 is SGHRS and CDR2 is YFSETQ. Trimming cost V 4 bases and J 6 bases; bases outside gene matches: 4. This chain's CDR3 is CASSVGQANEQFF. The CDR3 region has the DNA TGCGCCAGCAGCGTCGGACAGGCCAATGAGCAGTTCTTC.

V usage is TRBV7-9 and J usage is TRBJ2-2; 9 nucleotides match TRBD1. This CDR3 spans 18 amino acids. Trimming at V came to 3 bases and at J to 3 bases, leaving 11 bases not matched to a gene. Germline CDR1 SEHNR, CDR2 FQNEAQ (reference sequence). The CDR3 bases are TGTGCCAGCAGCTTCCTCCTACCGGGACAGGGAGACACCGGGGAGCTGTTTTTT. Protein: CASSFLLPGQGDTGELFF.

J is TRBJ2-3 and V is TRBV7-9, with unresolved D. CDR1 is SEHNR and CDR2 is FQNEAQ in the germline V gene (reference sequence). Trimming removed 3 bases at V and 4 bases at J, with 17 bases between. This CDR3 comprises 16 residues. The CDR3 DNA follows: TGTGCCAGCAGCTTGGGTAGCCTCGGTCTCCCAGATACGCAGTATTTT. It is translated as CASSLGSLGLPDTQYF.

The chain joins TRBV5-1 to TRBJ1-2, with D possibly TRBD1 on 5 matching bases. Germline CDR1 is SGHRS and CDR2 is YFSETQ. The V gene lost 0 bases and the J gene lost 4 bases, with 7 bases spanning the gap. The CDR3 consists of 13 residues. In DNA, the CDR3 is TGCGCCAGCAGCTTGGTTCAGGGCTATGGCTACACCTTC. It translates to CASSLVQGYGYTF.

V gene TRBV12-3 or TRBV12-4 combines with J gene TRBJ2-3; weak D call: TRBD2 (5 bases). This CDR3 comprises 12 residues. V shed 1 base and J shed 6 bases, with 5 bases lying between them. The CDR3 DNA is TGTGCCAGCAGTTTAGAGCGGGATACGCAGTATTTT. This sequence encodes CASSLERDTQYF.